Following are 3 T cell receptor beta chains from one sample sequenced in a study of OX40 agonist ivuxolimab in advanced cancers. Preparation of the library involved the immunoSEQ multiplex PCR assay. TCRdb took this table from immuneACCESS and kept in-frame rearrangements with V and J called. Such tables lack part of the clones; where checked against another copy, unresolved V genes explain under half of the gap, and the rest is unexplained. Present in this sample are about 55,000 clones, 70% to 85% of which were seen just once. The ten largest clones take up roughly 6.3% of the sample. The sequencing here drew on CD4+ or CD8+ T cells sorted from blood, taken in a trial of the OX40 agonist ivuxolimab. The receptors were gathered from an adult with an advanced solid tumor such as melanoma, head and neck, liver or kidney cancer.

This clone was found a few times. The chain employs TRBV7-2 and TRBJ1-1, with a weak D call TRBD1 (5 bases). This CDR3 region has 13 residues. V dropped 1 base and J dropped 11 bases, with 14 bases sitting between them. CDR1 and CDR2 (germline): SGHTA, FQGNSA. The CDR3 is CASSLGGSGMAFF. CDR3 in DNA: TGTGCCAGCAGCTTAGGGGGTTCAGGGATGGCTTTCTTT.

The rearrangement uses TRBV6-5 and TRBJ1-6, with D possibly matching TRBD1 (6 bases). The V end was cut by 5 bases, the J end by 10 bases, with 12 bases between. This CDR3 is built from 13 residues. The germline V gene encodes CDR1 MNHEY and CDR2 SVGAGI. This CDR3 reads CASSDDRNSPLHF. The CDR3 coding sequence is TGTGCCAGCAGTGACGACAGGAACTCACCCCTCCACTTT.

This chain joins TRBV7-2 and TRBJ2-7; D is possibly TRBD1 (5 bases). The CDR3 runs 16 residues. Germline V gene lookup returns CDR1 SGHTA and CDR2 FQGNSA. Between the trimmed V and J ends, which lost 0 bases and 8 bases, there was a span of 20 bases. In DNA, the CDR3 is TGTGCCAGCAGCTTAGCGGAAGGGGCAGGGCGTCCGAAGCAGTACTTC. Encoded protein: CASSLAEGAGRPKQYF.